This T cell receptor (beta chain) was identified during a study of T cell repertoires in cytomegalovirus infection. The wider study: CMV infection and matching HLA type were both indicated by public TCR beta signatures.

V shed 6 bases and J shed 3 bases, with 12 bases lying between them. In germline, CDR1 is SNHLY, CDR2 FYNNEI. The CDR3 has 15 amino acids. Details on this clonotype: Antigen unknown.

Study results and limitations: HLA-C-restricted CMV clonotypes gave the most frequent clonotype in two of eight donors.

MiXCR, run by TCRdb on the reads, gives a single entry per CDR3 protein. The sample records about 180,000 distinct CDR3 sequences, about 15% being singletons. The chain is built from TRBV2 and TRBJ1-6, with no clear D. Material: CD8+ T cells from PBMCs. The receptor's source is a human donor in good health (CMV status not recorded). Some clones in this sample may be carry-over from other donors' samples. The CDR3 loop reads CASRDERDYNSPLHF. DNA for the CDR3: TGTGCCAGCAGGGACGAACGGGACTATAATTCACCCCTCCACTTT.